The source of this T cell receptor beta chain is a study of T cells in localized non-small cell lung cancer. General study findings and limits: The study linked higher blood T cell density to longer overall survival.

Sequencing used immunoSEQ multiplex PCR; TCRdb keeps in-frame clones, though not all of them. This table holds 41,000 or so clones, roughly 90% found once. This clone was recorded only once. The antigen is undetermined. Germline V gene data show CDR1 as SGHTA and CDR2 as FQGTGA. The CDR3 has 15 amino acids. J was trimmed by 5 bases and V by 0 bases; bases with no gene match: 7. The chain links TRBV7-3 to TRBJ2-7, with 7 nucleotides matching TRBD1. The sequence derives from an older female donor with stage I squamous cell lung carcinoma. The sample in question was peripheral blood, obtained before any cancer treatment. CDR3 protein: CASSLTGQGVHEQYF. The CDR3 DNA is TGTGCCAGCAGCTTAACGGGCCAGGGGGTCCACGAGCAGTACTTC.